One sample yielded the 8 T cell receptor beta chains listed below, sequenced in a study of identical twins. TCRdb reanalysed the 5' RACE reads using MiXCR and keeps one entry per CDR3 protein. The sample lists 1.5 million to 2 million distinct CDR3 sequences; about 31% were seen once. Material: cord blood. These TCRs come from a newborn girl in good health.

The chain employs TRBV4-1 and TRBJ2-1, with D possibly matching TRBD2 (6 bases). Deletions cut 4 bases from V and 4 bases from J, with 17 bases between. From germline, CDR1 is MGHRA and CDR2 YSYEKL. The length of the CDR3 is 16 residues. In nucleotides, the CDR3 is TGCGCCAGCAGCCCGAGGGTCGGGACTCCTTACAATGAGCAGTTCTTC. It codes for CASSPRVGTPYNEQFF.

J is TRBJ2-7 and V is TRBV20-1; D tentatively reads TRBD1 or TRBD2 (6 bases each). V was clipped by 3 bases and J by 0 bases, with 15 bases between them. The CDR3 runs to 15 residues. Germline-derived CDR1 and CDR2 are DFQATT and SNEGSKA (reference sequence). In DNA, the CDR3 is TGCAGTGCTAGGGGGGGCGGGTCCAGCTCCTACGAGCAGTACTTC. Translating gives CSARGGGSSSYEQYF.

The chain employs TRBV7-2 and TRBJ1-5; weak D call: TRBD1 (5 bases). Germline V gene sequence: CDR1 SGHTA, CDR2 FQGNSA. CDR3 length: 15 residues. Trimming took off 1 base at V and 2 bases at J, with 9 bases between the two ends. The CDR3 bases are TGTGCCAGCAGCTTAGTGTTAGGGGGCAATCAGCCCCAGCATTTT. The encoded protein is CASSLVLGGNQPQHF.

The table lists this clonotype with a few counts. The gene calls are TRBV9 and TRBJ2-3; D remains ambiguous. CDR3 length equals 14 residues. Trimming removed 0 bases from V and 5 bases from J, with 10 bases in between. CDR1 and CDR2 (germline): SGDLS, YYNGEE. The CDR3 sequence is CASSVGRTEDTQYF. CDR3 sequence (DNA): TGTGCCAGCAGCGTAGGCAGGACGGAAGATACGCAGTATTTT.

This rearrangement joins TRBV20-1 to TRBJ2-5; possibly TRBD1 for D (6 bases). CDR3 length equals 14 residues. Germline CDR1 and CDR2: DFQATT and SNEGSKA (reference sequence). Trimming took off 5 bases at V and 3 bases at J, with 16 bases between the two ends. The CDR3 sequence: CSASDGYREETQYF. As DNA, the CDR3 is TGCAGTGCTTCCGACGGTTACAGGGAAGAGACCCAGTACTTC.

The chain joins TRBV12-3 or TRBV12-4 to TRBJ2-5; possibly TRBD1 or TRBD2 for D (5 bases each). CDR3 length: 13 residues. Deletions cut 7 bases from V and 5 bases from J, with 14 bases between. The CDR3 sequence is CASTLSGTETQYF. The DNA for the CDR3 is TGTGCCAGCACCCTGTCGGGGACGGAGACCCAGTACTTC.

This clonotype was seen only a few times. The rearrangement links TRBV4-2 to TRBJ2-1; possibly TRBD2 for D (5 bases). The germline V gene encodes CDR1 LGHNA and CDR2 YNFKEQ. The CDR3 runs 15 residues. V was shortened by 0 bases and J by 7 bases, with 13 bases between the two germline ends. CDR3 sequence (DNA): TGTGCCAGCAGCCAAGAAGGCCCATGGAGGAATGAGCAGTTCTTC. It is translated as CASSQEGPWRNEQFF.

J is TRBJ2-6 and V is TRBV27, with D unclear. The CDR3 totals 16 residues. Germline loops: CDR1 MNHEY, CDR2 SMNVEV (reference sequence). The V end was cut by 1 base, the J end by 0 bases, with 7 bases between. DNA of the CDR3: TGTGCCAGCAGTTTATTGGTCCCCTCTGGGGCCAACGTCCTGACTTTC. This gives the protein CASSLLVPSGANVLTF.